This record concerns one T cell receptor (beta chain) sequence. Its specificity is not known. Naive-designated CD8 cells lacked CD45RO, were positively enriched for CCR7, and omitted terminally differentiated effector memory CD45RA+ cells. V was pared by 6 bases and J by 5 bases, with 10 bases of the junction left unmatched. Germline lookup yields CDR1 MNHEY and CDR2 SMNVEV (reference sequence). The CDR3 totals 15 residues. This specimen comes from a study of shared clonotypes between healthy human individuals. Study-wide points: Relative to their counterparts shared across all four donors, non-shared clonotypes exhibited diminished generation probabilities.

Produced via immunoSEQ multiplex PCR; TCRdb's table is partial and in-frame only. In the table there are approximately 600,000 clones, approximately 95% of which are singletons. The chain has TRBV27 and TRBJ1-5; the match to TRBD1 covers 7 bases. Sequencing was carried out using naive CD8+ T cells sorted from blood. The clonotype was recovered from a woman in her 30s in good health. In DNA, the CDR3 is TGTGCCAGCAGGGCTAAGGGGGCAAGATATCAGCCCCAGCATTTT. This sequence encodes CASRAKGARYQPQHF.